Below, 3 T cell receptor beta chains from the same sample are listed, as sequenced in a study of OX40 agonist ivuxolimab in advanced cancers. Some clones are missing from TCRdb's copy, which holds only in-frame ones; the method was immunoSEQ multiplex PCR. The sample contains 40,000 to 60,000 clones, roughly 81% of which appear only once. This material consisted of CD4+ or CD8+ T cells sorted from blood, taken in a trial of the OX40 agonist ivuxolimab. Source of these receptors: an adult with an advanced solid tumor such as melanoma, head and neck, liver or kidney cancer.

The gene calls are TRBV6-1 and TRBJ2-2; D unclear. The CDR3 length is 13 residues. Trimming shortened V by 3 bases and J by 9 bases, and 11 bases separated the two germline ends. In germline, CDR1 is MNHNS, CDR2 SASEGT. The CDR3 nucleotides are TGTGCCAGCAGTGATACCCCCACTAGGGAGCTGTTTTTT. It is translated as CASSDTPTRELFF.

This clone was counted once. This chain links TRBV6-5 with TRBJ1-1, with a tentative D call TRBD1 (5 bases). V was shortened by 5 bases and J by 1 base, with 8 bases between the two germline ends. Germline V CDR1 and CDR2: MNHEY, SVGAGI. This CDR3 is built from 13 residues. The CDR3 reads CASSLTANTEAFF. The CDR3, as DNA: TGTGCCAGCAGTCTGACAGCGAACACTGAAGCTTTCTTT.

V and J are TRBV30 and TRBJ2-1; perhaps TRBD1 as D (5 bases). From germline, CDR1 is GTSNPN and CDR2 SVGIG (reference sequence). V lost 2 bases and J lost 10, with 12 bases in between. This CDR3 is built from 12 residues. This CDR3 reads CAWSTIRTEQFF. CDR3 bases: TGTGCCTGGAGTACAATCCGGACAGAGCAGTTCTTC.